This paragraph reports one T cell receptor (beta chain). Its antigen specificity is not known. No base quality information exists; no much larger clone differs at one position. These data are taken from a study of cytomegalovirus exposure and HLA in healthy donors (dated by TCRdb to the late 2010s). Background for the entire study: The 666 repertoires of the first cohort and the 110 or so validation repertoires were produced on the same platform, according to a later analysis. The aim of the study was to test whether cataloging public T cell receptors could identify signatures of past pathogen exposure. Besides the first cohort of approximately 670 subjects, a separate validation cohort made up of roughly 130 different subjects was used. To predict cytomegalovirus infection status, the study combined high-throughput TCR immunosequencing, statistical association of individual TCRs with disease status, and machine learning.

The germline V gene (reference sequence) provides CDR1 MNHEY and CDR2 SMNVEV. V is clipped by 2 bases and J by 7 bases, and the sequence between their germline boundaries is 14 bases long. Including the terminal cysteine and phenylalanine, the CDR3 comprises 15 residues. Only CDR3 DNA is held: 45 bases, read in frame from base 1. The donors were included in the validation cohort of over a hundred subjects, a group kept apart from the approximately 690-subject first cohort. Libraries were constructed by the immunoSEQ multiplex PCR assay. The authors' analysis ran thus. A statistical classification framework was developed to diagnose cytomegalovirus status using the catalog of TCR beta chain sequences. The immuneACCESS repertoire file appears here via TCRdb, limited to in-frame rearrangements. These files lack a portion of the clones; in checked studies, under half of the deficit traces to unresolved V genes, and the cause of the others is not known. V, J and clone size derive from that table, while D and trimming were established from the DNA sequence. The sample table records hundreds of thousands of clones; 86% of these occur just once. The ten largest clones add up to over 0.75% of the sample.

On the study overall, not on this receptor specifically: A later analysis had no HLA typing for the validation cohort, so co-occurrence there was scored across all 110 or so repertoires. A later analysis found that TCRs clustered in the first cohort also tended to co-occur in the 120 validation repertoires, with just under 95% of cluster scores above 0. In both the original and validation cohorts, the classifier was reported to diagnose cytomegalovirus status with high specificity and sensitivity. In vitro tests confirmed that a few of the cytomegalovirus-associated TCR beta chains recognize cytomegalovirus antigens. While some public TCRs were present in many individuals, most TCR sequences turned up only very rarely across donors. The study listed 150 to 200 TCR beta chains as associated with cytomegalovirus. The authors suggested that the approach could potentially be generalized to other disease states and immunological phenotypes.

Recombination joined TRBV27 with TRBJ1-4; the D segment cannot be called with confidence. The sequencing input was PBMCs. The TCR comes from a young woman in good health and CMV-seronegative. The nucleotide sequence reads TGTGCCAGCAGTTTAGGAGGTGTAGTAGGTGAAAAACTGTTTTTT. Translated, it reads CASSLGGVVGEKLFF.